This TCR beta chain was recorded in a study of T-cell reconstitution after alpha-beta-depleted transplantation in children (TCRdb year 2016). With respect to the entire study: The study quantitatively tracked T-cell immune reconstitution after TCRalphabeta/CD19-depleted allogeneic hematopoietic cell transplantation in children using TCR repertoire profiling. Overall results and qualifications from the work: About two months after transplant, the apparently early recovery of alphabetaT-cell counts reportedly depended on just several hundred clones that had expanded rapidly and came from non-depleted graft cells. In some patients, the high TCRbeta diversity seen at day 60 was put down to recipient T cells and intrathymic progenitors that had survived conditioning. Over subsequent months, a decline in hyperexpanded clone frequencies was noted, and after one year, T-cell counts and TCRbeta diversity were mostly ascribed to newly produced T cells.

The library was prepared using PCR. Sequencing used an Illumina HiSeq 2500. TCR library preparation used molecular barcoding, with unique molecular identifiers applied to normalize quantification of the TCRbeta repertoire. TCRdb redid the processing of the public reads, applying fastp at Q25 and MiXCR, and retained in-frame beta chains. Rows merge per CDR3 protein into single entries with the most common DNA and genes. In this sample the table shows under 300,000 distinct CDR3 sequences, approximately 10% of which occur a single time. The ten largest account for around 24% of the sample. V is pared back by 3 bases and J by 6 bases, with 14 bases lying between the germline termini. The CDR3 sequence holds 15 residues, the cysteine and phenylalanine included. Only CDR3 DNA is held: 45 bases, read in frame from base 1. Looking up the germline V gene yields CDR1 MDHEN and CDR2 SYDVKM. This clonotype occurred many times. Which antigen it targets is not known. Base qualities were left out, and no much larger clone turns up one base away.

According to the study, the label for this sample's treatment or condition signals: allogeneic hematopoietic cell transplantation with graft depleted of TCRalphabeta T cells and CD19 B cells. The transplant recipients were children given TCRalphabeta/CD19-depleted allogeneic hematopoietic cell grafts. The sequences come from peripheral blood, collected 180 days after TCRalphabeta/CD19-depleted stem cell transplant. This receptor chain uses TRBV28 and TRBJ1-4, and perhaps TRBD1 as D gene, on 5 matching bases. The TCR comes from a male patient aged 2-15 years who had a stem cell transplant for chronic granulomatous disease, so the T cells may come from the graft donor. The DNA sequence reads TGTGCCAGCAGTTTGGGCCTCCGAGGGGATGAAAAACTGTTTTTT. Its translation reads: CASSLGLRGDEKLFF.